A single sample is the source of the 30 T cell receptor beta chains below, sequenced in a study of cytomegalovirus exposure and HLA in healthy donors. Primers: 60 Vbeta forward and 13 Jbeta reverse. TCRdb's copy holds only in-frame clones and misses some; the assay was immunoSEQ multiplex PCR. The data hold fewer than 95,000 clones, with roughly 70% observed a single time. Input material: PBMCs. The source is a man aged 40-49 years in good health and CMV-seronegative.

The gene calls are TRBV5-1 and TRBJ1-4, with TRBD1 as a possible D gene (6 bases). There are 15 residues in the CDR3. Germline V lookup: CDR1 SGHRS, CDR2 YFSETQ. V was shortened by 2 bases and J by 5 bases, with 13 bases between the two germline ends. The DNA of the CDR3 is TGCGCCAGCAGCTTTTGGGGGGGCAGAAATGAAAAACTGTTTTTT. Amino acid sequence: CASSFWGGRNEKLFF.

The CDR3 region is CASTNQQGANYGYTF. The CDR3 nucleotides are TGTGCCAGCACCAATCAACAGGGAGCTAACTATGGCTACACCTTC. The V gene is TRBV6-5, the J gene TRBJ1-2; tentatively, D is TRBD1 (6 bases). CDR3 length: 15 amino acids. V was shortened by 7 bases and J by 0 bases, with 15 bases between the two germline ends. Germline values: CDR1 MNHEY, CDR2 SVGAGI.

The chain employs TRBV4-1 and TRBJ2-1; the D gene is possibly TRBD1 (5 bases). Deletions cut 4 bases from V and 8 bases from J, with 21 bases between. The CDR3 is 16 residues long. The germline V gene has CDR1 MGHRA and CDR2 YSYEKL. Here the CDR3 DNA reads TGCGCCAGCAGCCTCCTCGGACATGGGGTAATTTATGAGCAGTTCTTC. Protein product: CASSLLGHGVIYEQFF.

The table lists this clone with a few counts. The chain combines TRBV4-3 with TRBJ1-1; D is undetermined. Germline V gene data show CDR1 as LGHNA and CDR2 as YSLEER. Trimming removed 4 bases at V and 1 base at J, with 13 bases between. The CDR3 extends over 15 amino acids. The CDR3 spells CASSPEWLSNTEAFF. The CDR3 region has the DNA TGCGCCAGCAGCCCAGAATGGCTCTCGAACACTGAAGCTTTCTTT.

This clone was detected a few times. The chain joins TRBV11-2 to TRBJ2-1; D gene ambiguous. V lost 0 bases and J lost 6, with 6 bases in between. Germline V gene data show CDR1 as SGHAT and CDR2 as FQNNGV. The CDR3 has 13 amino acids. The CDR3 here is CASSLDQVNEQFF. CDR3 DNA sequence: TGTGCCAGCAGCTTAGATCAGGTCAATGAGCAGTTCTTC.

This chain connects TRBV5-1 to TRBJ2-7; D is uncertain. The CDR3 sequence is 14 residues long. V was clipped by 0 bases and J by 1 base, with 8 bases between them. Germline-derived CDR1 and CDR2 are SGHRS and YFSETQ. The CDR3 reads CASSLEPLSYEQYF. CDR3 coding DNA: TGCGCCAGCAGCTTGGAGCCCCTTTCCTACGAGCAGTACTTC.

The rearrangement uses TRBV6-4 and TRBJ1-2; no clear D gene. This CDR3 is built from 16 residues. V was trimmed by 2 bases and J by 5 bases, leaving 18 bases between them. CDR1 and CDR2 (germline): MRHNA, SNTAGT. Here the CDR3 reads CASSDHSRAGGYGYTF. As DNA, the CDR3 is TGTGCCAGCAGTGACCACAGCCGAGCAGGAGGGTATGGCTACACCTTC.

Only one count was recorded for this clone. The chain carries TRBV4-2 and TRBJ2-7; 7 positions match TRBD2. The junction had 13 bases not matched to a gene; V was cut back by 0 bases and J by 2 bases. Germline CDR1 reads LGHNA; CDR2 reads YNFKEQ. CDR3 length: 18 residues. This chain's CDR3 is CASSQDRGVGPLTYEQYF. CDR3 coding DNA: TGTGCCAGCAGCCAAGATCGGGGGGTGGGGCCGCTAACCTACGAGCAGTACTTC.

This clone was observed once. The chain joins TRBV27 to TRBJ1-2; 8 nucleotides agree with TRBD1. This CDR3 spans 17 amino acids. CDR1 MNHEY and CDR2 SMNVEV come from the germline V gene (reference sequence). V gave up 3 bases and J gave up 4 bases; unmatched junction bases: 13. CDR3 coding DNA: TGTGCCAGCAGTTTCCTTGGGACAGGCCTCGTCTTCTATGGCTACACCTTC. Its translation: CASSFLGTGLVFYGYTF.

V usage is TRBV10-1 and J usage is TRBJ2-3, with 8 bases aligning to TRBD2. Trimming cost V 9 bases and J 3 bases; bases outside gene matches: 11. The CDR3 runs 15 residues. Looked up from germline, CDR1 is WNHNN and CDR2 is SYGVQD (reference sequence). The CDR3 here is CASTSGGLSTDTQYF. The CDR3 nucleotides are TGCGCCAGTACCAGCGGGGGCCTCTCTACAGATACGCAGTATTTT.

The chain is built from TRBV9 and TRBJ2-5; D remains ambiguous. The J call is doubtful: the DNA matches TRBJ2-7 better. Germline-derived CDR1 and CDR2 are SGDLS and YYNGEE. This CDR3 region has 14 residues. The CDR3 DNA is TGTGCCAGCAGCGTATACCAGGACTCCTACGAGCAGTACTTC. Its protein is CASSVYQDSYEQYF.

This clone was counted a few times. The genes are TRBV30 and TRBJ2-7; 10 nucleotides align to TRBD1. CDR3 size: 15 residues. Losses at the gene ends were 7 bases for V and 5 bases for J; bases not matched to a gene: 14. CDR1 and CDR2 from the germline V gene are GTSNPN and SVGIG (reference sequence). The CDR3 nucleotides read TGTGCCTTATACCGTTACCGGGACAGGGGCAACGAGCAGTACTTC. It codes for CALYRYRDRGNEQYF. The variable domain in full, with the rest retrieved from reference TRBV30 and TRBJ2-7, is SQTIHQWPATLVQPVGSPLSLECTVEGTSNPNLYWYRQAAGRGLQLLFYSVGIGQISSEVPQNLSASRPQDRQFILSSKKLLLSDSGFYLCALYRYRDRGNEQYFGPGTRLTVT.

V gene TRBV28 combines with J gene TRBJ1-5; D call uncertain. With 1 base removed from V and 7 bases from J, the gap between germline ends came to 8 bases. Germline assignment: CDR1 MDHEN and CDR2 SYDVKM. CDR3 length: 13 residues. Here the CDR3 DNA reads TGTGCCAGCAGTTTATCAGGATTCCAGCCCCAGCATTTT. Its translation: CASSLSGFQPQHF.

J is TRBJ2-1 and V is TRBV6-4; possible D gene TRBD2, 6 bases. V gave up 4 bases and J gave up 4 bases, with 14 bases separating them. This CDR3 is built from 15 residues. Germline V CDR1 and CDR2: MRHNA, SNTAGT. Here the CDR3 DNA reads TGTGCCAGCAGTGCAGGGACTGGTGGGTACAATGAGCAGTTCTTC. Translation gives CASSAGTGGYNEQFF.

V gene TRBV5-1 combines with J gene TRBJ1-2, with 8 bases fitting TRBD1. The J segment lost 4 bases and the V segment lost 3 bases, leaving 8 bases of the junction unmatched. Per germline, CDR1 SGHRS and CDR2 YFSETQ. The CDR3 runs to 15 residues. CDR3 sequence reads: CASSSGQGTSYGYTF. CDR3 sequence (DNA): TGCGCCAGCAGCTCCGGACAGGGAACCAGCTATGGCTACACCTTC.

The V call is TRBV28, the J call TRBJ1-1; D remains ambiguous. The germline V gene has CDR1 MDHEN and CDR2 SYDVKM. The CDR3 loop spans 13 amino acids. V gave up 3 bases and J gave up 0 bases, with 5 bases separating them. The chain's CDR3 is CASSFPMNTEAFF. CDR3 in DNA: TGTGCCAGCAGTTTTCCAATGAACACTGAAGCTTTCTTT.

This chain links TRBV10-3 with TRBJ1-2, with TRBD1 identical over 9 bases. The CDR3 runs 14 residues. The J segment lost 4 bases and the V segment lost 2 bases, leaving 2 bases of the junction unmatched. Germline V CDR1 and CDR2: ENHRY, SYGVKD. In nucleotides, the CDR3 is TGTGCCATCAGTGAGGAGGACAGGGGCTATGGCTACACCTTC. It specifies CAISEEDRGYGYTF.

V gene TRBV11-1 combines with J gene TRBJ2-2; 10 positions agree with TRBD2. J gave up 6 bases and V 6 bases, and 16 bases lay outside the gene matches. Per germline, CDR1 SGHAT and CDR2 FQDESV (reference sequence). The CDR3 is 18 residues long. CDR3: CASSSGLAGVSRAGELFF. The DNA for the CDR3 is TGTGCCAGCAGTTCAGGGCTAGCGGGGGTCTCGAGGGCCGGGGAGCTGTTTTTT.

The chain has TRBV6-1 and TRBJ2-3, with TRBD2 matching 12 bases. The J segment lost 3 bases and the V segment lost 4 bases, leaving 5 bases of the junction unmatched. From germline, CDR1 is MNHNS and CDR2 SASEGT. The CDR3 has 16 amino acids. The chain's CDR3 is CASSGLAGEETDTQYF. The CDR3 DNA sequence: TGTGCCAGCAGTGGACTAGCGGGGGAAGAAACAGATACGCAGTATTTT.

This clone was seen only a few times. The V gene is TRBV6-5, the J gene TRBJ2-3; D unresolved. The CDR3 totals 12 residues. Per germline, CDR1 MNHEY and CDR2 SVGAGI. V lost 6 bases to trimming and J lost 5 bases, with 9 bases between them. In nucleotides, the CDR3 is TGTGCCAGCAGACGCGATATAGATACGCAGTATTTT. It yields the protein CASRRDIDTQYF.

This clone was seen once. The CDR3 bases are TGTGCCTGGAGACTAGCGGGGAGCACAGATACGCAGTATTTT. Translating gives CAWRLAGSTDTQYF. V is TRBV30 and J is TRBJ2-3; 10 nucleotides match TRBD2. Germline CDR1 reads GTSNPN; CDR2 reads SVGIG (reference sequence). The CDR3 spans 14 residues. The ends lost 3 bases at V and 0 bases at J; junction bases unmatched: 0. The variable domain in full, completed from reference TRBV30 and TRBJ2-3, reads SQTIHQWPATLVQPVGSPLSLECTVEGTSNPNLYWYRQAAGRGLQLLFYSVGIGQISSEVPQNLSASRPQDRQFILSSKKLLLSDSGFYLCAWRLAGSTDTQYFGPGTRLTVL.

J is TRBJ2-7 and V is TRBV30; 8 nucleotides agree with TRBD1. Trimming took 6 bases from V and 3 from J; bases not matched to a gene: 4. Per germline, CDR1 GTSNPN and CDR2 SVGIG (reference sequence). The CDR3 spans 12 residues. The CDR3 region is CACRTGFYEQYF. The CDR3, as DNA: TGTGCCTGCAGGACAGGGTTCTACGAGCAGTACTTC.

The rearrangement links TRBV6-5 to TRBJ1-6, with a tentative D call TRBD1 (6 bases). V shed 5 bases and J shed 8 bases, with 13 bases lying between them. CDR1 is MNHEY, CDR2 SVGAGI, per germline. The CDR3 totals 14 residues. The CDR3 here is CASSVLTGYSPLHF. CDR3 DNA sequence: TGTGCCAGCAGTGTTCTGACAGGTTATTCACCCCTCCACTTT.

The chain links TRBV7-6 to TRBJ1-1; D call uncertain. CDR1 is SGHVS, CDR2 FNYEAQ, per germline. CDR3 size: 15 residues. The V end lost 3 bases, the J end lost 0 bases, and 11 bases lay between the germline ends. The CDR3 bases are TGTGCCAGCAGCTTGATTTCAGAATTGAACACTGAAGCTTTCTTT. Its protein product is CASSLISELNTEAFF.

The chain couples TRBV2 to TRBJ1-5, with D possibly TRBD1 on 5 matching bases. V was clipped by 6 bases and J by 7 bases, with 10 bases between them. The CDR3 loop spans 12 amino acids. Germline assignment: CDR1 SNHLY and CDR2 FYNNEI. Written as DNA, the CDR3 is TGTGCCAGCAGGGGGCAACAGCAGCCCCAGCATTTT. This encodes CASRGQQQPQHF.

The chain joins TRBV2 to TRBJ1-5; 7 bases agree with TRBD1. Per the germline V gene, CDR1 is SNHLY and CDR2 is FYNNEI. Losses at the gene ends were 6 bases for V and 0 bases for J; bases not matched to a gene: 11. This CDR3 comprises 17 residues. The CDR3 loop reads CASSPLRDSNSNQPQHF. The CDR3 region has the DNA TGTGCCAGCAGCCCGCTCAGGGACAGTAATAGCAATCAGCCCCAGCATTTT. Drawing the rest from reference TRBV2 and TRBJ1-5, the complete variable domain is EPEVTQTPSHQVTQMGQEVILRCVPISNHLYFYWYRQILGQKVEFLVSFYNNEISEKSEIFDDQFSVERPDGSNFTLKIRSTKLEDSAMYFCASSPLRDSNSNQPQHFGDGTRLSIL.

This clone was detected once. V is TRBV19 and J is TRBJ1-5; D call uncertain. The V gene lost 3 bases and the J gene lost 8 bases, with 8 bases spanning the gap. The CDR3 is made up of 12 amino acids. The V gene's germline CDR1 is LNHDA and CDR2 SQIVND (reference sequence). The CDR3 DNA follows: TGTGCCAGTAGTATTCGGGGTGAGCCCCAGCATTTT. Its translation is CASSIRGEPQHF.

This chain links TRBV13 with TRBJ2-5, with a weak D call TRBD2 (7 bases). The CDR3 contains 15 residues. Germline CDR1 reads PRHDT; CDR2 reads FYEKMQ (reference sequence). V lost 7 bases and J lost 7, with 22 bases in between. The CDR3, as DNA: TGTGCCAGCACCCCGGAGGCGGGGGCTTTGGGGACCCAGTACTTC. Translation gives CASTPEAGALGTQYF.

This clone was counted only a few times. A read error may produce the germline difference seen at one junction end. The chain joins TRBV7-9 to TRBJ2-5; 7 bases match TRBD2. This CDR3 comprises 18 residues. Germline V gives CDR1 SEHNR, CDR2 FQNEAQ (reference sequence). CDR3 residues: CSSSLPRGSGEYQETQYF. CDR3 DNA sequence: TGTTCCAGCAGCTTACCAAGAGGCAGCGGGGAGTACCAAGAGACCCAGTACTTC.

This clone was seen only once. The CDR3 sequence is CASSYLKGGNGYTF. The DNA for the CDR3 is TGTGCCAGCAGTTACCTCAAAGGGGGCAATGGCTACACCTTC. This chain joins TRBV6-5 and TRBJ1-2, with 7 bases matching TRBD1. The CDR3 extends over 14 amino acids. V dropped 2 bases and J dropped 6; count of bases not matched to a gene: 6. Germline values: CDR1 MNHEY, CDR2 SVGAGI.